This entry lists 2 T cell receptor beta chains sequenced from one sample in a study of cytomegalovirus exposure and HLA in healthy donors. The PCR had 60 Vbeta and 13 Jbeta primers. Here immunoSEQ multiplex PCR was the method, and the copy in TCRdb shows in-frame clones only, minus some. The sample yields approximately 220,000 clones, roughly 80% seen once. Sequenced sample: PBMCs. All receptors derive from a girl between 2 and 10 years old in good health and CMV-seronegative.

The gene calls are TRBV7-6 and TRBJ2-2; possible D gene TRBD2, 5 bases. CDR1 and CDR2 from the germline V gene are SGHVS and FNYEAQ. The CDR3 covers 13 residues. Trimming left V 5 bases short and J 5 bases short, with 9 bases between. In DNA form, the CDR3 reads TGTGCCAGCAGCCCAACGGGAACCGGGGAGCTGTTTTTT. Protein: CASSPTGTGELFF. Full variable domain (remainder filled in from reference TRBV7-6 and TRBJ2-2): GAGVSQSPRYKVTKRGQDVALRCDPISGHVSLYWYRQALGQGPEFLTYFNYEAQQDKSGLPNDRFSAERPEGSISTLTIQRTEQRDSAMYRCASSPTGTGELFFGEGSRLTVL.

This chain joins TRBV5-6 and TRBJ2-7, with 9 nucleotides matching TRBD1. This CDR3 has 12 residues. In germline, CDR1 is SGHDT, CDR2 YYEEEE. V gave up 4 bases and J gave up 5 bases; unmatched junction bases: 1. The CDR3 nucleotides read TGTGCCAGCAGCAGGACAGGGGACGAGCAGTACTTC. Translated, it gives CASSRTGDEQYF.